This T cell receptor beta chain was captured by sequencing in a study of T cell repertoires in cytomegalovirus infection. Study details: It was recently identified HLA-C-restricted and well-studied HLA-B-restricted CMV epitopes that the study used.

Study-level points and caveats: CMV-specific TCR beta clonotypes restricted by HLA-C dominated the ex vivo response.

Concerning this clonotype itself: The antigen remains unidentified.

Via MiXCR, TCRdb re-called the reads, giving one row per CDR3 protein. This table holds approximately 990,000 distinct CDR3 sequences, around 30% found once. This CDR3 spans 12 amino acids. The V gene lost 5 bases and the J gene lost 4 bases, with 9 bases spanning the gap. Specimen: cultured CD8+ T cells from PBMCs, collected from culture after CMV antigen stimulation. The chain is built from TRBV12-3 or TRBV12-4 and TRBJ2-7; TRBD1 is a possible D gene (5 bases). This TCR was sampled from a human donor in good health (CMV status not recorded). Some clones in this sample may be carry-over from other donors' samples. The CDR3 DNA sequence: TGTGCCAGCAGTACGACAGTGTACGAGCAGTACTTC. Its translation: CASSTTVYEQYF.